These T cell receptor beta chains were read from a single sample in a study of cytomegalovirus exposure and HLA in healthy donors. The table came from immunoSEQ multiplex PCR; TCRdb's copy has only in-frame clones and leaves some out. The sample lists approximately 160,000 clones; less than 90% were seen once. Sequences were obtained from PBMCs. The origin of the receptors is a boy between 2 and 10 years old in good health and CMV-seronegative. CDR3s include the opening cysteine and the closing phenylalanine or tryptophan. D genes are given only for firm matches. Clone size, where shown, is once, few, many, or a class for clones that have expanded.

v_gene: TRBV19
d_gene: TRBD2
j_gene: TRBJ2-2
abundance: NA
CDR3aa: CASSGLAGDTNTGELFF
CDR3nt: TGTGCCAGTAGTGGACTAGCGGGAGATACGAACACCGGGGAGCTGTTTTTT

v_gene: TRBV4-2
d_gene: TRBD1
j_gene: TRBJ2-2
abundance: once
CDR3aa: CASSPRQGTNTGELFF
CDR3nt: TGTGCCAGCAGCCCCCGACAGGGGACCAACACCGGGGAGCTGTTTTTT

v_gene: TRBV11-2
d_gene: NA
j_gene: TRBJ2-1
abundance: few
CDR3aa: CASSPFGLASSYNEQFF
CDR3nt: TGTGCCAGCAGCCCGTTTGGCTTGGCTAGCTCCTACAATGAGCAGTTCTTC

v_gene: TRBV6-1
d_gene: NA
j_gene: TRBJ1-1
abundance: NA
CDR3aa: CASSNRAGNTEAFF
CDR3nt: TGTGCCAGCAGCAACAGGGCAGGGAACACTGAAGCTTTCTTT

v_gene: TRBV27
d_gene: NA
j_gene: TRBJ1-1
abundance: NA
CDR3aa: CASSFRDLFGNTEAFF
CDR3nt: TGCGCCAGCAGTTTCCGGGACTTATTCGGGAACACTGAAGCTTTCTTT

v_gene: TRBV6-5
d_gene: NA
j_gene: TRBJ2-2
abundance: few
CDR3aa: CASSYSSAGELFF
CDR3nt: TGTGCCAGCAGTTACTCGAGTGCCGGGGAGCTGTTTTTT

v_gene: TRBV6-5
d_gene: NA
j_gene: TRBJ2-7
abundance: NA
CDR3aa: CASRDSPYEQYF
CDR3nt: TGTGCCAGCCGGGACTCACCCTACGAGCAGTACTTC

v_gene: TRBV27
d_gene: NA
j_gene: TRBJ2-7
abundance: few
CDR3aa: CASNQGLGYEQYF
CDR3nt: TGTGCCAGCAACCAGGGTCTAGGCTACGAGCAGTACTTC

v_gene: TRBV25-1
d_gene: NA
j_gene: TRBJ1-2
abundance: NA
CDR3aa: CASSERGGDYGYTF
CDR3nt: TGTGCCAGCAGTGAAAGGGGGGGGGACTATGGCTACACCTTC

v_gene: TRBV9
d_gene: TRBD1
j_gene: TRBJ2-4
abundance: NA
CDR3aa: CASSGGTGGTLNIQYF
CDR3nt: TGTGCCAGCAGCGGTGGGACAGGGGGAACTCTAAACATTCAGTACTTC

v_gene: TRBV18
d_gene: TRBD1
j_gene: TRBJ2-1
abundance: NA
CDR3aa: CASSPLGQGKNEQFF
CDR3nt: TGTGCCAGCTCACCCTTGGGACAGGGAAAGAATGAGCAGTTCTTC

v_gene: TRBV14
d_gene: TRBD2
j_gene: TRBJ2-5
abundance: NA
CDR3aa: CASSQVTSGKGETQYF
CDR3nt: TGTGCCAGCAGCCAAGTCACTAGCGGGAAGGGAGAGACCCAGTACTTC

v_gene: TRBV10-3
d_gene: TRBD1
j_gene: TRBJ1-2
abundance: NA
CDR3aa: CASQGADYGYTF
CDR3nt: TGTGCCTCTCAGGGGGCGGACTATGGCTACACCTTC

v_gene: TRBV9
d_gene: TRBD2
j_gene: TRBJ2-1
abundance: once
CDR3aa: CASSVTGREGLNNEQFF
CDR3nt: TGTGCCAGCAGCGTAACAGGGCGGGAGGGTTTGAACAATGAGCAGTTCTTC

v_gene: TRBV11-1
d_gene: NA
j_gene: TRBJ1-1
abundance: NA
CDR3aa: CASSLVRENTEAFF
CDR3nt: TGTGCCAGCAGCTTAGTCCGGGAGAACACTGAAGCTTTCTTT

v_gene: TRBV30
d_gene: NA
j_gene: TRBJ1-3
abundance: once
CDR3aa: CAWSFLTYGSGNTIYF
CDR3nt: TGTGCCTGGAGTTTCCTTACTTACGGCTCTGGAAACACCATATATTTT

v_gene: TRBV6-6
d_gene: NA
j_gene: TRBJ1-2
abundance: few
CDR3aa: CASSPPGYYGYTF
CDR3nt: TGTGCCAGCAGCCCCCCAGGCTACTATGGCTACACCTTC

v_gene: TRBV2
d_gene: TRBD2
j_gene: TRBJ2-1
abundance: NA
CDR3aa: CASERELLYNEQFF
CDR3nt: TGTGCCAGCGAGCGGGAGTTGCTCTACAATGAGCAGTTCTTC

v_gene: TRBV18
d_gene: TRBD1
j_gene: TRBJ2-1
abundance: NA
CDR3aa: CASSLQGAFYNEQFF
CDR3nt: TGTGCCAGCTCCCTCCAGGGGGCCTTCTACAATGAGCAGTTCTTC

v_gene: TRBV10-1
d_gene: NA
j_gene: TRBJ2-5
abundance: few
CDR3aa: CASSESGMWETQYF
CDR3nt: TGCGCCAGCAGTGAGTCCGGGATGTGGGAGACCCAGTACTTC

v_gene: TRBV5-1
d_gene: NA
j_gene: TRBJ2-3
abundance: NA
CDR3aa: CASRRSAPTDTQYF
CDR3nt: TGCGCCAGCAGGAGGTCGGCCCCCACAGATACGCAGTATTTT

v_gene: TRBV6-1
d_gene: TRBD2
j_gene: TRBJ2-3
abundance: once
CDR3aa: CASSEAALAGWADTQYF
CDR3nt: TGTGCCAGCAGTGAAGCAGCACTAGCGGGATGGGCAGATACGCAGTATTTT

v_gene: TRBV11-3
d_gene: TRBD2
j_gene: TRBJ2-3
abundance: NA
CDR3aa: CASSLGLAGGTDTQYF
CDR3nt: TGTGCCAGCAGCTTAGGGCTAGCGGGAGGCACAGATACGCAGTATTTT

v_gene: TRBV10-3
d_gene: TRBD2
j_gene: TRBJ2-7
abundance: few
CDR3aa: CAISEIRLADSYEQYF
CDR3nt: TGTGCCATCAGTGAGATCCGACTAGCGGACTCCTACGAGCAGTACTTC

v_gene: TRBV19
d_gene: NA
j_gene: TRBJ1-2
abundance: NA
CDR3aa: CASSTPLEGDYGYTF
CDR3nt: TGTGCCAGTAGTACGCCCTTAGAGGGGGACTATGGCTACACCTTC

v_gene: TRBV9
d_gene: TRBD2
j_gene: TRBJ2-3
abundance: NA
CDR3aa: CASSVALAGSTDTQYF
CDR3nt: TGTGCCAGCAGCGTAGCGCTAGCGGGGTCCACAGATACGCAGTATTTT

v_gene: TRBV30
d_gene: TRBD1
j_gene: TRBJ2-7
abundance: NA
CDR3aa: CAWQHPGTGHYEQYF
CDR3nt: TGTGCCTGGCAACATCCCGGGACAGGGCACTACGAGCAGTACTTC

v_gene: TRBV7-9
d_gene: TRBD1
j_gene: TRBJ1-3
abundance: NA
CDR3aa: CASSLTGLDTIYF
CDR3nt: TGTGCCAGCAGCTTGACAGGGTTGGACACCATATATTTT

v_gene: TRBV14
d_gene: NA
j_gene: TRBJ2-2
abundance: NA
CDR3aa: CASSLRGGVTGELFF
CDR3nt: TGTGCCAGCAGCCTCCGAGGCGGGGTCACCGGGGAGCTGTTTTTT

v_gene: TRBV4-1
d_gene: TRBD2
j_gene: TRBJ2-3
abundance: NA
CDR3aa: CASSQERRTSGSWTDTQYF
CDR3nt: TGCGCCAGCAGCCAAGAGAGAAGGACTAGCGGGAGTTGGACAGATACGCAGTATTTT

v_gene: TRBV5-4
d_gene: TRBD2
j_gene: TRBJ2-7
abundance: NA
CDR3aa: CASIRSTSGRPYEQYF
CDR3nt: TGTGCCAGCATCCGTTCGACTAGCGGGAGGCCCTACGAGCAGTACTTC

v_gene: TRBV6-5
d_gene: NA
j_gene: TRBJ2-7
abundance: NA
CDR3aa: CASSQDRWYEQYF
CDR3nt: TGTGCCAGCAGCCAAGACAGGTGGTACGAGCAGTACTTC

v_gene: TRBV10-3
d_gene: NA
j_gene: TRBJ2-3
abundance: NA
CDR3aa: CAISEETTTDTQYF
CDR3nt: TGTGCCATCAGTGAGGAGACTACAACAGATACGCAGTATTTT

v_gene: TRBV19
d_gene: NA
j_gene: TRBJ1-1
abundance: few
CDR3aa: CASIGAERNTEAFF
CDR3nt: TGTGCCAGTATTGGGGCAGAAAGGAACACTGAAGCTTTCTTT

v_gene: TRBV6-1
d_gene: TRBD1
j_gene: TRBJ1-2
abundance: few
CDR3aa: CASSEPGQGYGYTF
CDR3nt: TGTGCCAGCAGCGAGCCGGGACAGGGGTATGGCTACACCTTC

v_gene: TRBV18
d_gene: NA
j_gene: TRBJ1-2
abundance: NA
CDR3aa: CASSPHRDGYTF
CDR3nt: TGTGCCAGCTCACCGCACAGGGATGGCTACACCTTC

v_gene: TRBV21-1
d_gene: NA
j_gene: TRBJ2-7
abundance: NA
CDR3aa: CASSKRSHEQYF
CDR3nt: TGTGCCAGCAGCAAGAGGTCCCACGAGCAGTACTTC

v_gene: TRBV27
d_gene: TRBD2
j_gene: TRBJ2-1
abundance: once
CDR3aa: CASSLESAGGAYNEQFF
CDR3nt: TGTGCCAGCAGTTTAGAAAGCGCGGGAGGCGCCTACAATGAGCAGTTCTTC

v_gene: TRBV14
d_gene: TRBD2
j_gene: TRBJ2-5
abundance: NA
CDR3aa: CASSQDLGSGGETQYF
CDR3nt: TGTGCCAGCAGCCAAGATCTCGGGAGCGGGGGGGAGACCCAGTACTTC

v_gene: TRBV4-2
d_gene: TRBD2
j_gene: TRBJ2-4
abundance: NA
CDR3aa: CASSPKGPAGGPGVAKNIQYF
CDR3nt: TGTGCCAGCAGCCCAAAGGGGCCAGCGGGAGGGCCTGGTGTAGCCAAAAACATTCAGTACTTC

v_gene: TRBV28
d_gene: TRBD1
j_gene: TRBJ1-2
abundance: NA
CDR3aa: CASSPVWDRVLLGYTF
CDR3nt: TGTGCCAGCAGTCCAGTTTGGGACAGGGTTTTATTAGGCTACACCTTC

v_gene: TRBV28
d_gene: TRBD2
j_gene: TRBJ2-7
abundance: NA
CDR3aa: CASSESYSGNRYEQYF
CDR3nt: TGTGCCAGCAGTGAATCATATAGCGGGAACAGATACGAGCAGTACTTC

v_gene: TRBV5-4
d_gene: NA
j_gene: TRBJ1-2
abundance: NA
CDR3aa: CASSLVQGIYGYTF
CDR3nt: TGTGCCAGCAGCTTGGTACAGGGTATCTATGGCTACACCTTC

v_gene: TRBV6-1
d_gene: TRBD2
j_gene: TRBJ2-1
abundance: NA
CDR3aa: CASSGTSGRANEQFF
CDR3nt: TGTGCCAGCAGTGGTACTAGCGGGAGGGCGAATGAGCAGTTCTTC

v_gene: TRBV5-1
d_gene: TRBD1
j_gene: TRBJ1-4
abundance: NA
CDR3aa: CASSLTGSNEKLFF
CDR3nt: TGCGCCAGCAGTCTGACAGGGTCTAATGAAAAACTGTTTTTT

v_gene: TRBV11-2
d_gene: NA
j_gene: TRBJ1-5
abundance: NA
CDR3aa: CASSLSSNQPQHF
CDR3nt: TGTGCCAGCAGCTTATCGAGCAATCAGCCCCAGCATTTT

v_gene: TRBV7-8
d_gene: NA
j_gene: TRBJ1-2
abundance: NA
CDR3aa: CASSPHGGGYTF
CDR3nt: TGTGCCAGCAGCCCACACGGGGGTGGCTACACCTTC

v_gene: TRBV28
d_gene: NA
j_gene: TRBJ2-2
abundance: NA
CDR3aa: CASSFPGSNTGELFF
CDR3nt: TGTGCCAGCAGTTTCCCCGGGAGTAACACCGGGGAGCTGTTTTTT

v_gene: TRBV6-5
d_gene: TRBD2
j_gene: TRBJ2-3
abundance: NA
CDR3aa: CASSRLAGATDTQYF
CDR3nt: TGTGCCAGCAGCAGACTAGCGGGAGCCACAGATACGCAGTATTTT

v_gene: TRBV5-6
d_gene: TRBD1
j_gene: TRBJ2-7
abundance: NA
CDR3aa: CASSFVGTGSQGQYF
CDR3nt: TGTGCCAGCAGCTTCGTGGGGACAGGGAGTCAAGGGCAGTACTTC

v_gene: TRBV27
d_gene: NA
j_gene: TRBJ2-6
abundance: NA
CDR3aa: CASSPSDYREGGSGANVLTF
CDR3nt: TGTGCCAGCAGTCCCTCCGATTACAGGGAAGGGGGCTCTGGGGCCAACGTCCTGACTTTC

v_gene: TRBV27
d_gene: TRBD2
j_gene: TRBJ2-2
abundance: NA
CDR3aa: CASRLFGGRQTGELFF
CDR3nt: TGTGCCAGCAGACTGTTTGGCGGGAGACAGACCGGGGAGCTGTTTTTT

v_gene: TRBV19
d_gene: TRBD1
j_gene: TRBJ1-1
abundance: NA
CDR3aa: CASSIVPAGQGSTEAFF
CDR3nt: TGTGCCAGTAGTATAGTTCCCGCGGGACAGGGCTCCACTGAAGCTTTCTTT

v_gene: TRBV18
d_gene: NA
j_gene: TRBJ1-2
abundance: once
CDR3aa: CASSSAGVSNYGYTF
CDR3nt: TGTGCCAGCTCATCCGCCGGGGTCTCTAACTATGGCTACACCTTC

v_gene: TRBV4-2
d_gene: TRBD2
j_gene: TRBJ2-2
abundance: NA
CDR3aa: CASSQRAASGTGELFF
CDR3nt: TGTGCCAGCAGCCAAAGAGCGGCTAGCGGGACCGGGGAGCTGTTTTTT

v_gene: TRBV5-4
d_gene: NA
j_gene: TRBJ1-1
abundance: NA
CDR3aa: CASSPAGSYQVGTEAFF
CDR3nt: TGTGCCAGCAGCCCGGCCGGGTCTTATCAAGTAGGCACTGAAGCTTTCTTT

v_gene: TRBV29-1
d_gene: TRBD1
j_gene: TRBJ1-1
abundance: NA
CDR3aa: CSANRGHTDTEAFF
CDR3nt: TGCAGCGCAAACAGGGGGCATACGGACACTGAAGCTTTCTTT

v_gene: TRBV19
d_gene: NA
j_gene: TRBJ1-2
abundance: NA
CDR3aa: CASSIGDWRGGYTF
CDR3nt: TGTGCCAGTAGTATAGGGGACTGGCGGGGAGGCTACACCTTC

v_gene: TRBV30
d_gene: TRBD1
j_gene: TRBJ1-5
abundance: NA
CDR3aa: CAWSVPRTGRGQPQHF
CDR3nt: TGTGCCTGGAGTGTTCCAAGGACAGGTCGAGGACAGCCCCAGCATTTT

v_gene: TRBV6-5
d_gene: TRBD1
j_gene: TRBJ1-5
abundance: NA
CDR3aa: CASSRQGNQPQHF
CDR3nt: TGTGCCAGCAGTAGACAGGGTAATCAGCCCCAGCATTTT